These 3 T cell receptor beta chains originate from one sample sequenced in a study of cytomegalovirus exposure and HLA in healthy donors. TCRdb's copy holds only in-frame clones and misses some; the assay was immunoSEQ multiplex PCR. This sample has fewer than 200,000 clones, with about nine tenths found just once. The sequenced sample consisted of PBMCs. Receptors were obtained from a woman between 25 and 40 years old in good health and CMV-seronegative.

The chain couples TRBV4-1 to TRBJ1-3; no clear D. The germline gives CDR1 MGHRA, CDR2 YSYEKL. This CDR3 is 16 amino acids long. Trimming cost V 0 bases and J 0 bases, with 9 bases left between them. The CDR3 DNA sequence: TGCGCCAGCAGCCAAGAGGCCAGCAACTCTGGAAACACCATATATTTT. Residues: CASSQEASNSGNTIYF.

The chain uses TRBV20-1 and TRBJ1-3; no firm D call. The CDR3 consists of 11 residues. V was clipped by 3 bases and J by 3 bases, with 3 bases between them. Looked up from germline, CDR1 is DFQATT and CDR2 is SNEGSKA (reference sequence). CDR3 residues: CSASSGNTIYF. The CDR3 DNA is TGCAGTGCTAGTAGTGGAAACACCATATATTTT.

The chain recombines TRBV2 with TRBJ1-2; TRBD1 matches 8 bases. Germline loops: CDR1 SNHLY, CDR2 FYNNEI. V was pared by 7 bases and J by 2 bases, with 9 bases of the junction left unmatched. The CDR3 contains 15 residues. The CDR3 coding sequence is TGTGCCAGCACACGGGACAGGTCGGCGAACTATGGCTACACCTTC. Protein: CASTRDRSANYGYTF.